Included here is one T cell receptor beta chain sequence, with context. What antigen it recognizes has not been identified. An end of the junction differs from the germline gene, which may be a read error. Genomic DNA was extracted from bulk tumor tissue and used as the TCR template, and approximately 620 ng gDNA was amplified per sample. During surgery, multiple biopsies were taken from each primary tumor and placed as far apart as possible within the tumor mass. Patients in the study cohort, which was described as untreated, were newly diagnosed NSCLC cases going through curative surgery. The samples came from about 16 patients with newly diagnosed non-small cell lung cancer who were having surgery intended to be curative. Two independent pathologists reviewed the resected tumor masses. Only DNA and RNA samples of high quality went on to sequencing. The data were obtained in a study of immune heterogeneity within non-small cell lung tumors (dated by TCRdb to between 2018 and 2020). Study-wide context: Histology comprised a handful of squamous cell carcinomas, more than 8 non-squamous carcinomas and 1 tumor not otherwise specified. The study combined whole-exome sequencing, RNA-seq and TCR beta repertoire sequencing of multiple spatially distinct regions from each NSCLC tumor to examine intratumoral immune heterogeneity. TCR repertoire analysis included approximately 56 tumor loci from 15 patients, whereas transcriptome data included only around 44 loci from more than nine patients. For mutant peptides 8 to 11 amino acids long, netMHCpan-3.0 predicted neoantigen binding to the HLA alleles of each patient.

The TCR beta CDR3 region was amplified with a multiplex PCR system whose first round ran for approximately 9 cycles using 32 V-gene forward primers and 13 J-gene reverse primers. The first PCR round used a QIAGEN Multiplex PCR Kit, and the primer sequences were filed in Chinese patent CN105087789A. In a second PCR round, Illumina universal primers were added with the Phusion High-Fidelity PCR Kit. TCR libraries were paired-end sequenced at 151 bp read length on the Illumina HiSeq X Ten platform. The source study handled its data this way. Cutadapt was used to discard reads without multiplex PCR primers, PEAR merged the read pairs, and MiXCR with default settings called the CDR3 regions. Shannon entropy measured repertoire diversity, and clonality was calculated as one minus the Shannon entropy divided by the ln of the count of productive unique sequences. Clonotypes at a frequency of at least 0.5% were defined as dominant or high-frequency T-cell clones. The public reads were run again by TCRdb, first through fastp at Q25 and then through MiXCR, and only productive beta chains were kept. Entries are consolidated by CDR3 protein sequence, retaining the most common genes and DNA. TCRdb's processing, not the authors', yielded these V and J calls. The sample table records more than 5,000 distinct CDR3 sequences; under 25% of these occur just once. The ten largest clones add up to about 14% of the sample.

Overall study results and their limits: A moderate positive correlation (R 0.3 to 0.35), which was statistically significant, linked local T-cell repertoire clonality to local tumor mutational burden. Within a patient, the same dominant CDR3B clonotypes appeared at multiple loci, but different tumor locations also contained unique high-frequency clones. High-frequency TCR beta clonotypes were found to be largely distinct between individual patients.

CDR1 and CDR2, looked up from the germline V gene, are SGHRS and YFSETQ. The CDR3 numbers 16 residues from cysteine through phenylalanine. Left in the record is the CDR3 DNA by itself, 48 bases read in frame from the first base. The TCR comes from a female donor with non-small cell lung cancer. Sequenced input: lung tumor tissue. The sequence is built from TRBV5-1 and TRBJ1-6, with the D gene not clear enough to name. The sequenced DNA: TGCGCCAGCAGCTTGGTGGGGAGCTCCTATAATTCACCCCTCTACTTT. This yields the protein CASSLVGSSYNSPLYF.